These T cell receptor beta chains were read from a single sample in a study of blood T cell repertoires in COVID-19. Sequenced by immunoSEQ multiplex PCR; TCRdb stores in-frame clones only, minus some. The data hold approximately 34,000 clones, with about 87% observed a single time. Sequencing used peripheral blood. These receptors were obtained from a human donor in a cohort sampled during active COVID-19. CDR3s include the opening cysteine and the closing phenylalanine or tryptophan. The size of a clone is reported for some rows only, either as once, few or many, or as a class for expanded clones.

.	TRBJ2-5	TRBV7-3	CASSLTSGGRETQYF
.	TRBJ2-1	TRBV10-2	CASRGLLRDEQFF
.	TRBJ1-1	TRBV11-2	CASSLGQGSTEAFF
.	TRBJ2-7	TRBV6-5	CASTLAGLTYEQYF
.	TRBJ2-5	TRBV27	CASRRAAGTTGETQYF
.	TRBJ2-1	TRBV18	CASSQSRGRNNEQFF
.	TRBJ2-7	TRBV6-5	CASSNGQGVEQYF
.	TRBJ2-4	TRBV3-1/TRBV3-2	CASSPGGGAKNIQYF
.	TRBJ2-7	TRBV5-8	CASSWTGEQYF
once	TRBJ2-7	TRBV7-3	CASSLTRQYF
.	TRBJ1-2	TRBV15	CATSRDFPVQSQGGYTF
.	TRBJ2-7	TRBV6-5	CASSYTILTYEQYF
.	TRBJ2-6	TRBV28	CASSFSGSGANVLTF
once	TRBJ1-2	TRBV29-1	CSVSAGGGNGYTF
.	TRBJ2-7	TRBV18	CASSPPGTRNEQYF
few	TRBJ2-1	TRBV5-6	CASSRVVTAAYNEQFF
.	TRBJ2-7	TRBV12-3/TRBV12-4	CASSLDRREQYF
.	TRBJ2-5	TRBV11-2	CASSSGQRAEETQYF
.	TRBJ1-1	TRBV15	CASGTANTEAFF
.	TRBJ2-7	TRBV28	CASRRGSPSYEQYF
.	TRBJ2-1	TRBV28	CASSFRTSGKAKTYNEQFF
.	TRBJ1-1	TRBV1	CTSSHPRGEDTEAFF
.	TRBJ1-1	TRBV7-8	CASSLGGRGTTEAFF
.	TRBJ2-2	TRBV6-1	CASSESWLAELNTGELFF
.	TRBJ2-5	TRBV9	CASSVMAGVETQYF
.	TRBJ2-1	TRBV28	CASSSGLAPGDNEQFF